These 19 T cell receptor beta chains were all obtained from the same sample, sequenced in a study of T cell responses to AZD1222 COVID-19 vaccine. Using immunoSEQ multiplex PCR, the repertoire was profiled, and TCRdb retains in-frame clones only, with some absent. The data hold about 100,000 clones, with about 87% observed a single time. The material was peripheral blood, obtained on day 0 of AZD1222 vaccination. Receptors were obtained from an adult in good health.

This clone came up once. CDR3 nucleotide sequence: TGCACCAGCAGCCGAGACAGGGGTGATGGCTACACCTTC. Translated, it gives CTSSRDRGDGYTF. The rearrangement links TRBV1 to TRBJ1-2; the tabulated D call, TRBD1, remains unverified against the DNA. TRBV1 is a pseudogene segment. There are 13 residues in the CDR3.

The rearrangement uses TRBV2 and TRBJ2-2; D assignment may be TRBD1 or TRBD2 (6 bases each). The germline V gene has CDR1 SNHLY and CDR2 FYNNEI. This CDR3 contains 15 residues. Trimming shortened V by 4 bases and J by 6 bases, and 15 bases separated the two germline ends. CDR3 DNA sequence: TGTGCCAGCAGTGGACCCGGGGGCATTGCCGGGGAGCTGTTTTTT. It yields the protein CASSGPGGIAGELFF.

This clone was recorded a few times. The J gene is TRBJ1-2, the V gene TRBV19; D uncertain. Germline CDR1 LNHDA, CDR2 SQIVND (reference sequence). V was clipped by 4 bases and J by 7 bases, with 22 bases between them. CDR3 length equals 16 residues. In DNA form, the CDR3 reads TGTGCCAGTAGTAAGACATACGTGCAGGCTTACGGTGGCTACACCTTC. This encodes CASSKTYVQAYGGYTF. Combining the CDR3 with reference TRBV19 and TRBJ1-2 gives the whole variable domain DGGITQSPKYLFRKEGQNVTLSCEQNLNHDAMYWYRQDPGQGLRLIYYSQIVNDFQKGDIAEGYSVSREKKESFPLTVTSAQKNPTAFYLCASSKTYVQAYGGYTFGSGTRLTVV.

The rearrangement joins TRBV7-2 to TRBJ1-3; maybe TRBD1 (6 bases). Trimming left V 3 bases short and J 0 bases short, with 18 bases between. The CDR3 has 18 amino acids. The germline V gene encodes CDR1 SGHTA and CDR2 FQGNSA. CDR3 in DNA: TGTGCCAGCAGCTTCCGGAGGGGGATCGGGGGCTCTGGAAACACCATATATTTT. Protein: CASSFRRGIGGSGNTIYF.

The chain combines TRBV4-1 with TRBJ2-1, with D tentatively TRBD1 or TRBD2 (5 bases each). CDR3 length equals 15 residues. V lost 0 bases, J lost 7 bases, and 13 bases lay in between. Per the germline V gene, CDR1 is MGHRA and CDR2 is YSYEKL. The CDR3 DNA reads as TGCGCCAGCAGCCAAGATGGTAGCTGGGGGAATGAGCAGTTCTTC. Protein product: CASSQDGSWGNEQFF.

The CDR3 sequence: CASSQEAGGTGELFF. CDR3 DNA: TGCGCCAGCAGCCAGGAAGCGGGCGGAACCGGGGAGCTGTTTTTT. This chain connects TRBV4-3 to TRBJ2-2, with D maybe TRBD2 (6 bases). The germline V gene encodes CDR1 LGHNA and CDR2 YSLEER. The CDR3 is 15 amino acids. V lost 3 bases and J 5 bases, leaving 13 bases between the germline ends.

This rearrangement joins TRBV6-5 to TRBJ2-2; D is perhaps TRBD1 or TRBD2 (5 bases each). Trimming stripped 2 bases from V and 5 bases from J, with 9 bases between. This CDR3 contains 14 residues. The germline CDR1 and CDR2 sequences are MNHEY and SVGAGI. CDR3 in amino acids: CASSYQGATGELFF. CDR3 bases: TGTGCCAGCAGTTACCAGGGAGCTACCGGGGAGCTGTTTTTT.

J is TRBJ1-5 and V is TRBV28, with TRBD1 matching 8 bases. Germline V gives CDR1 MDHEN, CDR2 SYDVKM. This CDR3 is built from 15 residues. J gave up 7 bases and V 4 bases, and 9 bases lay outside the gene matches. The CDR3 region is CASSYGRGPEQPQHF. CDR3 coding DNA: TGTGCCAGCAGTTATGGCAGGGGGCCGGAACAGCCCCAGCATTTT.

The CDR3 reads CASSPGTINGYTF. For the CDR3, the DNA is TGTGCCAGTAGCCCCGGGACGATCAATGGCTACACCTTC. V is TRBV19 and J is TRBJ1-2, with D perhaps matching TRBD1 (5 bases). The CDR3 spans 13 residues. Germline lookup yields CDR1 LNHDA and CDR2 SQIVND (reference sequence). The V end lost 6 bases, the J end lost 6 bases, and 14 bases lay between the germline ends.

This clone was detected only once. J is TRBJ2-7 and V is TRBV19; D not certain. The CDR3 has 14 residues. Germline V gene sequence: CDR1 LNHDA, CDR2 SQIVND (reference sequence). Trimming shortened V by 1 base and J by 1 base, and 8 bases separated the two germline ends. The CDR3 DNA follows: TGTGCCAGTAGTATAGTGGGCGGATCCTACGAGCAGTACTTC. This gives the protein CASSIVGGSYEQYF.

This clone was observed a handful of times. The chain has TRBV12-5 and TRBJ1-2; 7 positions match TRBD1. This CDR3 is built from 14 residues. J gave up 6 bases and V 4 bases, and 8 bases lay outside the gene matches. Looked up from germline, CDR1 is LGHNT and CDR2 is FRNRAP. CDR3 residues: CASGWDRVPDGYTF. The CDR3 DNA sequence: TGTGCTAGTGGTTGGGACAGAGTTCCCGATGGCTACACCTTC.

The genes are TRBV6-5 and TRBJ2-7, with D possibly being TRBD2 (6 bases). The CDR3 sequence is 14 residues long. V gave up 2 bases and J gave up 0 bases, with 8 bases separating them. Germline-derived CDR1 and CDR2 are MNHEY and SVGAGI. The CDR3 spells CASSYGGFSYEQYF. The CDR3 DNA follows: TGTGCCAGCAGTTACGGGGGGTTCTCCTACGAGCAGTACTTC.

V gene TRBV7-3 combines with J gene TRBJ2-2; TRBD1 agrees at 9 bases. The CDR3 is 17 amino acids. V trimming: 5 bases; J trimming: 6 bases; junction bases outside the gene matches: 13. In germline, CDR1 is SGHTA, CDR2 FQGTGA. This chain's CDR3 is CASSEPPGQGPPGELFF. The DNA for the CDR3 is TGTGCCAGCAGCGAACCCCCGGGACAGGGCCCACCCGGGGAGCTGTTTTTT.

About this clone: The sample has other DNA sequences that encode this CDR3 too. The V call is TRBV29-1, the J call TRBJ2-3; TRBD2 matches at 9 bases. The CDR3 extends over 15 amino acids. Germline CDR1 and CDR2: SQVTM and ANQGSEA. The J segment lost 3 bases and the V segment lost 4 bases, leaving 8 bases of the junction unmatched. The chain's CDR3 is CSVGGREGLTDTQYF. The CDR3 DNA reads TGCAGCGTTGGGGGGCGGGAGGGCCTGACAGATACGCAGTATTTT.

CDR3 amino acids: CAWSVRISNQPQHF. The CDR3 DNA is TGTGCCTGGAGTGTACGTATTAGCAATCAGCCCCAGCATTTT. The rearrangement uses TRBV30 and TRBJ1-5; D gene uncertain. This CDR3 comprises 14 residues. Germline loops: CDR1 GTSNPN, CDR2 SVGIG (reference sequence). The germline V and J ends were trimmed by 0 bases and 0 bases, with 6 bases remaining between them.

The chain carries TRBV7-2 and TRBJ2-2; either TRBD1 or TRBD2 may supply D (5 bases each). Per the germline V gene, CDR1 is SGHTA and CDR2 is FQGNSA. The V end was cut by 1 base, the J end by 4 bases, with 13 bases between. This CDR3 spans 16 amino acids. DNA for the CDR3: TGTGCCAGCAGCTTAGTCGGAGGCAGGGTCACCGGGGAGCTGTTTTTT. It encodes CASSLVGGRVTGELFF. Combining the CDR3 with reference TRBV7-2 and TRBJ2-2 gives the whole variable domain GAGVSQSPSNKVTEKGKDVELRCDPISGHTALYWYRQSLGQGLEFLIYFQGNSAPDKSGLPSDRFSAERTGGSVSTLTIQRTQQEDSAVYLCASSLVGGRVTGELFFGEGSRLTVL.

V gene TRBV18 combines with J gene TRBJ2-3, with a possible D match to TRBD2 (6 bases). This CDR3 is built from 15 residues. V was cut by 5 bases and J by 0 bases, with 12 bases left in between. The V gene's germline CDR1 is KGHSH and CDR2 LQKENI. CDR3 sequence: CASSTYGGSTDTQYF. DNA for the CDR3: TGTGCCAGCTCAACTTACGGGGGTAGCACAGATACGCAGTATTTT.

The rearrangement uses TRBV28 and TRBJ1-1; D unclear. The CDR3 runs 11 residues. Trimming left V 7 bases short and J 1 base short, with 4 bases between. CDR1 is MDHEN and CDR2 is SYDVKM in the germline V gene. In DNA form, the CDR3 reads TGTGCCAGCATCAAGAACACTGAAGCTTTCTTT. This gives the protein CASIKNTEAFF.

This clone was seen a single time. The rearrangement uses TRBV11-2 and TRBJ2-5; 8 bases are a match to TRBD2. Trimming cost V 3 bases and J 4 bases; bases outside gene matches: 13. Per germline, CDR1 SGHAT and CDR2 FQNNGV. This CDR3 is built from 17 residues. Here the CDR3 DNA reads TGTGCCAGCAGCTTCTCAGCGGGAGTAGAGACGGGAGAGACCCAGTACTTC. Amino acids: CASSFSAGVETGETQYF. Based on the CDR3 plus reference TRBV11-2 and TRBJ2-5, the full variable domain is EAGVAQSPRYKIIEKRQSVAFWCNPISGHATLYWYQQILGQGPKLLIQFQNNGVVDDSQLPKDRFSAERLKGVDSTLKIQPAKLEDSAVYLCASSFSAGVETGETQYFGPGTRLLVL.